Detailed here is one T cell receptor (beta chain). This sample was included in a study of CD8+CD57+ T cells in acquired aplastic anemia. Study-level background: Sorted CD4+ and CD8+ cells gave an average of approximately 3 ug of DNA.

CD8+CD57+ cell expansion had been shown by flow cytometry in patients chosen for sequencing. CDR1 SGHNT and CDR2 YYREEE come from the germline V gene (reference sequence). Trimming removed 5 bases at V and 3 bases at J, with 12 bases between. The CDR3 has 15 residues. It was genomic DNA that served as the template for profiling TCR beta VDJ and CDR3. TCRdb processed the reads anew with MiXCR; each CDR3 protein has one entry. The sample consists of 200,000 to 250,000 distinct CDR3 sequences, about 62% of them appearing once. The rearrangement uses TRBV5-4 and TRBJ1-6, with D unresolved. Sequencing used sorted CD4+, CD8+, or CD8+CD57+ T cells (not recorded which) from PBMCs. This TCR was recovered from a human donor with aplastic anemia. CDR3 nucleotide sequence: TGTGCCAGCAGTGCGACAACCGTCTATAATTCACCCCTCCACTTT. The encoded protein is CASSATTVYNSPLHF.